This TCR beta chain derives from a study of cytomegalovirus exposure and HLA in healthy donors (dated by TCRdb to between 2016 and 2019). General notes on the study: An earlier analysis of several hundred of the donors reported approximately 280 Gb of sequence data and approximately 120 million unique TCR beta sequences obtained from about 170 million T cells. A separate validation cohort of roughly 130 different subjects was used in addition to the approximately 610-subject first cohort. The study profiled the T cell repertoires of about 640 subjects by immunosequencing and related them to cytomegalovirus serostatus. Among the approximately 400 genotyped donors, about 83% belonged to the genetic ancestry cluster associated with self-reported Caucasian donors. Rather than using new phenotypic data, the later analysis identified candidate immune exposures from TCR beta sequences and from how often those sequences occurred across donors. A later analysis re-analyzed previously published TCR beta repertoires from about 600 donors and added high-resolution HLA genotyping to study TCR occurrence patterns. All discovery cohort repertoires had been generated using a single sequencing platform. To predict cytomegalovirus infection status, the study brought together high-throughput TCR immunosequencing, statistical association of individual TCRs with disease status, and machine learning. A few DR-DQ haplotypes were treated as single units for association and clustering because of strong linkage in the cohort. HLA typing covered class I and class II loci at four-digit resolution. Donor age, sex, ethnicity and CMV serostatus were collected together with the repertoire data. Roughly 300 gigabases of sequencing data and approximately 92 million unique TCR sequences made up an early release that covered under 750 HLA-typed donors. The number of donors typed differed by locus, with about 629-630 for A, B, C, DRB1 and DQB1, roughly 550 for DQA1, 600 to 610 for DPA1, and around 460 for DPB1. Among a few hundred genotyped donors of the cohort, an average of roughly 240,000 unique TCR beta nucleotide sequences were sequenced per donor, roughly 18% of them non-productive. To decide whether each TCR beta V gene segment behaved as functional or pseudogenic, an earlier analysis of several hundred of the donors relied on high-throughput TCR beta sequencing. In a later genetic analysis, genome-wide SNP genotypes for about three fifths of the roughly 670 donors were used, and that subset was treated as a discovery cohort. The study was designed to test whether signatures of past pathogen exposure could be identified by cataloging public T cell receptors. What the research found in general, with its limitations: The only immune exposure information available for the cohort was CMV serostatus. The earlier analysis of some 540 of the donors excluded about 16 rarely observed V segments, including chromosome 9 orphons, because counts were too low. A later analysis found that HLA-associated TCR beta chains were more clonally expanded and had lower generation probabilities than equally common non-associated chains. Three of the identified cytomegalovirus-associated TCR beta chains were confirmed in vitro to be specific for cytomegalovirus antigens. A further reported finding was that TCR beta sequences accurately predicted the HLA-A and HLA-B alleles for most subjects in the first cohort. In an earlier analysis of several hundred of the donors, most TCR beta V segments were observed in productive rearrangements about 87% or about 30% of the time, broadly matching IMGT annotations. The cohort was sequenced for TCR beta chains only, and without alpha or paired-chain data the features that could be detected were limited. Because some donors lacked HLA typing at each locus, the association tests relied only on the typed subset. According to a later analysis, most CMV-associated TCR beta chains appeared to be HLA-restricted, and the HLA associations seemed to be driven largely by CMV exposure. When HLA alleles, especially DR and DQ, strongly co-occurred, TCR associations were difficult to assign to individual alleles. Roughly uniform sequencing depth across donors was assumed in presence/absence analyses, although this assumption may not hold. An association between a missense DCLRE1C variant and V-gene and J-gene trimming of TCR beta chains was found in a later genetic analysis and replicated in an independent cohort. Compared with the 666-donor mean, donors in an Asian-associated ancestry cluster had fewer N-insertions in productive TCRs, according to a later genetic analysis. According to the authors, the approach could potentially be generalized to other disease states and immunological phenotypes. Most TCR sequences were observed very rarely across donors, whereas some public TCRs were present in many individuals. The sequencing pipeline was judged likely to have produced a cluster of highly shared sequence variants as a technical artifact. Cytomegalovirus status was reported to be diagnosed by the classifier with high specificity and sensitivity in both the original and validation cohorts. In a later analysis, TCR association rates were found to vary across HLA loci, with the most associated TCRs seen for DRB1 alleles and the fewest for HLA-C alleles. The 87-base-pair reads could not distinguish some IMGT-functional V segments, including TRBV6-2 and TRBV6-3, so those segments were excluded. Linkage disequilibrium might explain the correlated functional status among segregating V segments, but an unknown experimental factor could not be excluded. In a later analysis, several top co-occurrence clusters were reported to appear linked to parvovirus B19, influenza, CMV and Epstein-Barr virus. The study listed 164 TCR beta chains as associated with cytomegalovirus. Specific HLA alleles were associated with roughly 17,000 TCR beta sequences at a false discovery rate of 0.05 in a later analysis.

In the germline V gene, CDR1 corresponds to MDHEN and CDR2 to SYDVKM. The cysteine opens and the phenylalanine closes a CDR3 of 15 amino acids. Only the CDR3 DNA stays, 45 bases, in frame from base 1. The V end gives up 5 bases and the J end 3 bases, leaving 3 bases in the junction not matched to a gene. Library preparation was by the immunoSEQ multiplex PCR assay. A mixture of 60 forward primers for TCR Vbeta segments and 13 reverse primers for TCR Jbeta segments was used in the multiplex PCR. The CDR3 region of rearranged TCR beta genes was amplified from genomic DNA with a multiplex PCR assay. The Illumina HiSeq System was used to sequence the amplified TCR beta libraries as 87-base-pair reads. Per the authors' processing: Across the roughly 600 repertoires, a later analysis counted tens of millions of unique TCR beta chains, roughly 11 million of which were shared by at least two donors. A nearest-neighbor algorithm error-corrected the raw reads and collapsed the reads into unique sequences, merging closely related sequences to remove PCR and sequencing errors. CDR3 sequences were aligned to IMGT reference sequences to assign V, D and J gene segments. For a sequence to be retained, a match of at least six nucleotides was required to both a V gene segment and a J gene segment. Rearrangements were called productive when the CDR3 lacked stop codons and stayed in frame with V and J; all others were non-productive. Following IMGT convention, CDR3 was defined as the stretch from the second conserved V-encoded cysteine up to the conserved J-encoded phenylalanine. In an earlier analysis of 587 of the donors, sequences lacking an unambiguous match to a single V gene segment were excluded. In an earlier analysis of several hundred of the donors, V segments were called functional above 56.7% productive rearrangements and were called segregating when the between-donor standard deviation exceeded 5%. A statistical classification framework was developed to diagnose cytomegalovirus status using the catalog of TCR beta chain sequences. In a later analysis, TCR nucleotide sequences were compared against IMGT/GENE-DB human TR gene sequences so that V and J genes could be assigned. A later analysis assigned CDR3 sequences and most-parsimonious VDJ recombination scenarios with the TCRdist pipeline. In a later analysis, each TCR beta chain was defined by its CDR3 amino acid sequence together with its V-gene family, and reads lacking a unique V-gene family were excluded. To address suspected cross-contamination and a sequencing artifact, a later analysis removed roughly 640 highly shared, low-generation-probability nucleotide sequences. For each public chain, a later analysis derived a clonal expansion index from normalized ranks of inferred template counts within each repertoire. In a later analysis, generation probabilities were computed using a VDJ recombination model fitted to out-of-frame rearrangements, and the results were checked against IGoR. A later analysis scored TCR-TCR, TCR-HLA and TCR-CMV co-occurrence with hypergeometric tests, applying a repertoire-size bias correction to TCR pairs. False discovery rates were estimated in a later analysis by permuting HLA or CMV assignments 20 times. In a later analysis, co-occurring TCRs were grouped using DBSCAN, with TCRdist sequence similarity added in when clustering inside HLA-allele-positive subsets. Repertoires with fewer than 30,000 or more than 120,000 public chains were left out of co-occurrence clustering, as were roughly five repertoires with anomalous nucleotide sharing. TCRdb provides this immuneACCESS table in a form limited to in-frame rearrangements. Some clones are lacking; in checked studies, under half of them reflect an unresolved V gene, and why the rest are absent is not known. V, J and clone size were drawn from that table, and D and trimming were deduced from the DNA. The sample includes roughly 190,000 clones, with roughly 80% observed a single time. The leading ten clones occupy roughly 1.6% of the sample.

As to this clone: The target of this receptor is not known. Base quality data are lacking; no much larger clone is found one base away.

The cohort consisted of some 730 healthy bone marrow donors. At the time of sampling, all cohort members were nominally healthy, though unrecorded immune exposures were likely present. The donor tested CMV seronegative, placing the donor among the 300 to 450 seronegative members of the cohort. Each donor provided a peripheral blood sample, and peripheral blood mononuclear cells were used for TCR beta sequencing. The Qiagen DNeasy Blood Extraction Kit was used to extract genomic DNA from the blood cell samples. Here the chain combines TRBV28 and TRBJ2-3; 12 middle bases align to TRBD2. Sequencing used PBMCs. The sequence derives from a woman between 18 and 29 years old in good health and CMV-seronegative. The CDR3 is CASSLGTSGTDTQYF. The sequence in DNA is TGTGCCAGCAGTCTAGGGACTAGCGGGACAGATACGCAGTATTTT.